The 20 T cell receptor beta chains listed next were all sequenced from one sample in a study of T-cell reconstitution after alpha-beta-depleted transplantation in children. TCRbeta library construction was performed incorporating unique molecular identifiers. TCRdb recomputed calls from the PCR reads with MiXCR, one row per CDR3 protein. The profile shows 780,000 or so distinct CDR3 sequences, under 20% of them singletons. The sample in question was PBMCs, mostly from graft donor cells, obtained 360 days after TCRalphabeta/CD19-depleted stem cell transplant. These receptor sequences come from a male patient aged 5 to 17 who had a stem cell transplant for acute lymphoblastic leukemia, so the T cells may come from the graft donor.

This clonotype appeared a few times. The rearrangement joins TRBV7-6 to TRBJ2-7; 7 nucleotides align to TRBD1. Germline V gene lookup returns CDR1 SGHVS and CDR2 FNYEAQ. Trimming took 3 bases from V and 3 from J; bases not matched to a gene: 5. The length of the CDR3 is 14 residues. The chain's CDR3 is CASSLTTGLYEQYF. Written as DNA, the CDR3 is TGTGCCAGCAGCTTGACGACAGGGCTCTACGAGCAGTACTTC.

In this sample, this clonotype turned up a few times. The chain joins TRBV20-1 to TRBJ2-7; 9 bases line up with TRBD1. Germline assignment: CDR1 DFQATT and CDR2 SNEGSKA (reference sequence). J was trimmed by 6 bases and V by 2 bases; bases with no gene match: 8. The CDR3 consists of 14 residues. CDR3 loop: CSARLTGGSFEQYF. CDR3 nucleotide sequence: TGCAGTGCTAGATTGACAGGGGGAAGTTTCGAGCAGTACTTC.

This clonotype was detected a few times. J is TRBJ2-7 and V is TRBV25-1; TRBD1 aligns across 10 bases. The CDR3 totals 14 residues. The V gene's germline CDR1 is MGHDK and CDR2 SYGVNS. CDR3 loop: CAAGGQGTSYEQYF. CDR3 nucleotide sequence: TGTGCAGCAGGGGGACAGGGGACCTCCTACGAGCAGTACTTC.

This clonotype was seen only a few times. CDR3 in amino acids: CASRAGVGSGNTIYF. DNA for the CDR3: TGTGCCAGCCGGGCTGGGGTTGGCTCTGGAAACACCATATATTTT. The chain links TRBV7-6 to TRBJ1-3; D not resolved. Per the germline V gene, CDR1 is SGHVS and CDR2 is FNYEAQ. The CDR3 is 15 amino acids. Trimming removed 8 bases from V and 0 bases from J, with 14 bases in between. The entire variable domain, with the rest obtained from reference TRBV7-6 and TRBJ1-3, is as follows: GAGVSQSPRYKVTKRGQDVALRCDPISGHVSLYWYRQALGQGPEFLTYFNYEAQQDKSGLPNDRFSAERPEGSISTLTIQRTEQRDSAMYRCASRAGVGSGNTIYFGEGSWLTVV.

This rearrangement joins TRBV20-1 to TRBJ2-3, with TRBD2 matching over 12 bases. The CDR3 runs to 18 residues. Germline CDR1 and CDR2: DFQATT and SNEGSKA (reference sequence). Trimming took 3 bases from V and 0 from J; bases not matched to a gene: 10. In DNA, the CDR3 is TGCAGTGCTAGCCTAGGGCTAGCGGGAGGGTATAGCACAGATACGCAGTATTTT. Translated: CSASLGLAGGYSTDTQYF.

This clonotype has a handful of counts. V usage is TRBV7-9 and J usage is TRBJ2-1; D tentatively fits TRBD1 or TRBD2 (5 bases each). CDR1 and CDR2 from the germline V gene are SEHNR and FQNEAQ (reference sequence). The CDR3 runs 15 residues. V was shortened by 7 bases and J by 0 bases, with 13 bases between the two germline ends. The DNA of the CDR3 is TGTGCCAGCAACCAGGGACGGAGCTCCTACAATGAGCAGTTCTTC. It specifies CASNQGRSSYNEQFF.

The chain joins TRBV18 to TRBJ2-5; perhaps D is TRBD1 or TRBD2 (5 bases each). Deletions cut 2 bases from V and 5 bases from J, with 6 bases between. The CDR3 sequence is 12 residues long. Germline loops: CDR1 KGHSH, CDR2 LQKENI. The CDR3 reads CASSPGDETQYF. The CDR3 DNA follows: TGTGCCAGCTCACCAGGGGACGAGACCCAGTACTTC. The entire variable domain, with the rest obtained from reference TRBV18 and TRBJ2-5, is as follows: NAGVMQNPRHLVRRRGQEARLRCSPMKGHSHVYWYRQLPEEGLKFMVYLQKENIIDESGMPKERFSAEFPKEGPSILRIQQVVRGDSAAYFCASSPGDETQYFGPGTRLLVL.

Worth noting for this clonotype: An end of the junction does not agree with germline; a read error may underlie this. The chain has TRBV19 and TRBJ2-3; 7 bases align to TRBD1. Germline V gene sequence: CDR1 LNHDA, CDR2 SQIVND (reference sequence). CDR3 length: 16 residues. CDR3 sequence reads: CASRIGGAGMVDTQYF. The CDR3, as DNA: TGTGCCAGTAGAATAGGGGGCGCTGGAATGGTGGATACGCAGTATTTT.

The genes are TRBV27 and TRBJ1-5, with D unresolved. This CDR3 contains 15 residues. The V gene's germline CDR1 is MNHEY and CDR2 SMNVEV (reference sequence). V was pared by 2 bases and J by 2 bases, with 10 bases between. Here the CDR3 reads CASSLINRGNQPQHF. The DNA for the CDR3 is TGTGCCAGCAGTTTAATTAATAGGGGCAATCAGCCCCAGCATTTT.

V is TRBV12-5 and J is TRBJ2-1, with D maybe TRBD1 (5 bases). Trimming left V 0 bases short and J 2 bases short, with 8 bases between. The CDR3 runs 15 residues. Looked up from germline, CDR1 is LGHNT and CDR2 is FRNRAP. CDR3 residues: CASGLVLGAYNEQFF. DNA for the CDR3: TGTGCTAGTGGTTTGGTGCTAGGGGCCTACAATGAGCAGTTCTTC.

The chain joins TRBV20-1 to TRBJ2-7; TRBD1 agrees at 9 bases. Trimming cost V 3 bases and J 3 bases; bases outside gene matches: 6. CDR3 length: 14 amino acids. Germline values: CDR1 DFQATT, CDR2 SNEGSKA (reference sequence). Here the CDR3 reads CSASQGTGSYEQYF. Here the CDR3 DNA reads TGCAGTGCTAGCCAAGGGACAGGGAGCTACGAGCAGTACTTC.

The chain uses TRBV5-1 and TRBJ2-2, with 10 bases matching TRBD2. CDR3 length: 17 amino acids. Per the germline V gene, CDR1 is SGHRS and CDR2 is YFSETQ. J lost 7 bases, V lost 1 base, and 10 bases had no gene match. CDR3 coding DNA: TGCGCCAGCAGCTTGTCGAGCGGGAGGGTTAATATCGGGGAGCTGTTTTTT. Amino acid sequence: CASSLSSGRVNIGELFF.

This clonotype was observed a handful of times. The chain couples TRBV27 to TRBJ2-4; the D is unclear. This CDR3 is 13 amino acids long. Per the germline V gene, CDR1 is MNHEY and CDR2 is SMNVEV (reference sequence). Trimming took off 3 bases at V and 3 bases at J, with 6 bases between the two ends. The CDR3: CASSLAFKNIQYF. CDR3 DNA: TGTGCCAGCAGTTTGGCCTTCAAAAACATTCAGTACTTC.

In this sample, this clonotype turned up many times. V gene TRBV12-5 combines with J gene TRBJ2-7, with TRBD1 matching over 10 bases. Germline V lookup: CDR1 LGHNT, CDR2 FRNRAP. V was clipped by 6 bases and J by 1 base; unmatched bases: 3. This CDR3 contains 14 residues. The CDR3 reads CASGSGQGSYEQYF. The CDR3 DNA follows: TGTGCTAGTGGCTCGGGACAGGGGTCCTACGAGCAGTACTTC.

The V and J genes are TRBV20-1 and TRBJ2-7; D gene ambiguous. Germline V CDR1 and CDR2: DFQATT, SNEGSKA (reference sequence). Trimming cost V 3 bases and J 3 bases, with 9 bases left between them. This CDR3 is built from 12 residues. The CDR3 coding sequence is TGCAGTGCTAGTATTAATCTCTACGAGCAGTACTTC. Its translation is CSASINLYEQYF.

This clonotype was picked up many times. The rearrangement links TRBV6-5 to TRBJ2-7; TRBD1 matches 8 bases. The CDR3 covers 13 residues. Germline assignment: CDR1 MNHEY and CDR2 SVGAGI. Losses at the gene ends were 5 bases for V and 3 bases for J; bases not matched to a gene: 3. The CDR3 DNA is TGTGCCAGCAGTATCGGACAGGGCTACGAGCAGTACTTC. Translated: CASSIGQGYEQYF.

The chain uses TRBV5-1 and TRBJ2-3; 11 bases match TRBD2. Germline CDR1 SGHRS, CDR2 YFSETQ. The CDR3 is 16 amino acids. With 5 bases clipped from V and 5 bases from J, the junction kept 10 bases outside the gene matches. The CDR3 bases are TGCGCCAGCAGACTACTAGCGGGAGTCAGTATAGATACGCAGTATTTT. This encodes CASRLLAGVSIDTQYF.

The rearrangement uses TRBV20-1 and TRBJ2-5; 10 positions match TRBD1. The germline V gene has CDR1 DFQATT and CDR2 SNEGSKA (reference sequence). With 3 bases clipped from V and 5 bases from J, the junction kept 6 bases outside the gene matches. The CDR3 extends over 14 amino acids. Here the CDR3 reads CSARLDRGLETQYF. CDR3 sequence (DNA): TGCAGTGCTAGGCTTGACAGGGGGCTCGAGACCCAGTACTTC.

This clonotype showed up just a few times. The J gene is TRBJ2-2, the V gene TRBV7-6; no firm D call. The CDR3 covers 14 residues. CDR1 is SGHVS, CDR2 FNYEAQ, per germline. Trimming left V 4 bases short and J 1 base short, with 7 bases between. The CDR3 DNA sequence: TGTGCCAGCAGCTCCGACCAGAACACCGGGGAGCTGTTTTTT. It translates to CASSSDQNTGELFF.

This clonotype was observed a few times. The V gene is TRBV7-6, the J gene TRBJ2-2, with D possibly being TRBD1 (6 bases). Trimming took off 5 bases at V and 3 bases at J, with 19 bases between the two ends. This CDR3 spans 17 amino acids. CDR1 and CDR2 from the germline V gene are SGHVS and FNYEAQ. The CDR3 here is CASSPATGTPYTGELFF. The CDR3 nucleotides are TGTGCCAGCAGCCCGGCCACCGGGACACCTTACACCGGGGAGCTGTTTTTT.